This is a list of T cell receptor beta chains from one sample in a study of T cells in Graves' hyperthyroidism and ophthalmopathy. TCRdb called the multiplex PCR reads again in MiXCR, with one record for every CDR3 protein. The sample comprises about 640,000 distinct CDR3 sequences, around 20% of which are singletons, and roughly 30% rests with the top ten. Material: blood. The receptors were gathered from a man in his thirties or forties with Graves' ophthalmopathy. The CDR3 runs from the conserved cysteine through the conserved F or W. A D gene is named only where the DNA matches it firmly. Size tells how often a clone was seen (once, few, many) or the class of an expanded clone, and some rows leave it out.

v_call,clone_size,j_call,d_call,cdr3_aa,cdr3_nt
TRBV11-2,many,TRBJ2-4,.,CASSFGGSSPSKFNIQYF,TGTGCCAGCAGCTTTGGCGGGTCTAGTCCCTCCAAATTCAACATTCAGTACTTC
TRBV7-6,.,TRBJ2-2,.,CASSLAYGASNTGELFF,TGTGCCAGCAGCTTAGCGTACGGGGCTTCGAACACCGGGGAGCTGTTTTTT
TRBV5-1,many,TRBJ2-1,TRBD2,CASSLERDPYNEQFF,TGCGCCAGCAGCTTGGAGCGGGATCCCTACAATGAGCAGTTCTTC
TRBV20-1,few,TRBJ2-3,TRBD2,CSALAGGRGTQYF,TGCAGTGCTCTAGCGGGAGGAAGAGGTACGCAGTATTTT
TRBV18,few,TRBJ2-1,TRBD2,CASSPLAGPSDEQFF,TGTGCCAGCTCACCACTAGCGGGGCCGTCGGATGAGCAGTTCTTC
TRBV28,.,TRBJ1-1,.,CASSLFQKYTEAFF,TGTGCCAGCAGTTTATTTCAGAAATACACTGAAGCTTTCTTT
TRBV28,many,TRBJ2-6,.,CASSFQDEAGANVLTF,TGTGCCAGCAGTTTCCAGGACGAAGCTGGGGCCAACGTCCTGACTTTC
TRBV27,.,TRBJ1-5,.,CASSPGGFHLPLSNQPQHF,TGTGCCAGCAGTCCGGGGGGCTTTCATCTACCCCTTAGCAATCAGCCCCAGCATTTT
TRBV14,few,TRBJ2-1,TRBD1,CASSPGQGSPYNEQFF,TGTGCCAGCAGCCCGGGACAGGGGAGCCCCTACAATGAGCAGTTCTTC
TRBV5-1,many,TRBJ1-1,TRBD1,CASSATGAVTEAFF,TGCGCCAGCTCGGCGACAGGGGCGGTCACTGAAGCTTTCTTT
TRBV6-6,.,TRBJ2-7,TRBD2,CASSYSRVAGDYEQYF,TGTGCCAGCAGTTACTCCCGGGTAGCGGGAGACTACGAGCAGTACTTC
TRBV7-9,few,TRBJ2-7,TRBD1,CASSFFDGGRGQAYEQYF,TGTGCCAGCAGCTTTTTCGATGGGGGTAGGGGACAGGCCTACGAGCAGTACTTC